The 24 T cell receptor beta chains presented below share a single source sample, sequenced in a study of neurological immune-mediated disorders. One entry per CDR3 protein, called by TCRdb with MiXCR from the 5' RACE reads. The table has 60,000 to 70,000 distinct CDR3 sequences, roughly 5.6% seen once. Sequences were obtained from PBMCs. The origin of the receptors is a human donor with multiple sclerosis. The donor label of this sample is uncertain.

This clonotype was observed many times. The CDR3 reads CASSLGTANTEAFF. The CDR3, as DNA: TGTGCCAGCAGCTTGGGGACAGCGAACACTGAAGCTTTCTTT. The genes are TRBV7-6 and TRBJ1-1; 7 bases line up with TRBD1. Unmatched junction bases numbered 2, after V lost 3 bases and J lost 1 base. This CDR3 has 14 amino acids. Germline V gene data show CDR1 as SGHVS and CDR2 as FNYEAQ.

This clonotype occurred many times. The rearrangement uses TRBV7-9 and TRBJ1-4; tentatively, D is TRBD1 (5 bases). Germline lookup yields CDR1 SEHNR and CDR2 FQNEAQ (reference sequence). V lost 5 bases and J lost 5, with 15 bases in between. This CDR3 spans 15 amino acids. CDR3: CASSPGIGANEKLFF. CDR3 nucleotides: TGTGCCAGCAGCCCAGGGATTGGAGCCAATGAAAAACTGTTTTTT.

This clonotype was seen ten or more times. The chain couples TRBV5-1 to TRBJ2-7; D is ambiguous. Trimming pared 1 base from V and 0 bases from J, leaving 8 bases between. The CDR3 length is 14 residues. The germline gives CDR1 SGHRS, CDR2 YFSETQ. DNA for the CDR3: TGCGCCAGCAGCTTGTTGGATGACTCCTACGAGCAGTACTTC. Its translation is CASSLLDDSYEQYF.

Many counts were recorded for this clonotype. The J gene is TRBJ2-3, the V gene TRBV7-2; the D gene is possibly TRBD1 (5 bases). V was clipped by 6 bases and J by 1 base, with 14 bases between them. The CDR3 runs to 15 residues. Germline CDR1 reads SGHTA; CDR2 reads FQGNSA. As DNA, the CDR3 is TGTGCCAGCAGTTACCCAGGGTTGGGCACAGATACGCAGTATTTT. It yields the protein CASSYPGLGTDTQYF.

This clonotype has a count of ten or more. The V gene is TRBV10-2, the J gene TRBJ2-3, with unresolved D. V gave up 4 bases and J gave up 4 bases, with 12 bases separating them. Germline V gene sequence: CDR1 WSHSY, CDR2 SAAADI. The CDR3 runs to 14 residues. DNA for the CDR3: TGCGCCAGCAGTGGGCGGTCCGCGGCAGATACGCAGTATTTT. It translates to CASSGRSAADTQYF.

This clonotype was detected many times. The V and J genes are TRBV24-1 and TRBJ2-7; TRBD1 matches at 10 bases. Germline assignment: CDR1 KGHDR and CDR2 SFDVKD. The CDR3 extends over 15 amino acids. V shed 4 bases, J shed 2 bases, and the junction held 4 bases outside the gene matches. The CDR3 sequence is CATSDSGTGAYEQYF. CDR3 in DNA: TGTGCCACCAGTGACTCCGGGACAGGGGCCTACGAGCAGTACTTC.

This clonotype was counted at least ten times. The chain has TRBV7-9 and TRBJ2-3; TRBD2 aligns across 13 bases. This CDR3 has 18 amino acids. The V gene's germline CDR1 is SEHNR and CDR2 FQNEAQ (reference sequence). J was trimmed by 2 bases and V by 5 bases; bases with no gene match: 10. The CDR3 nucleotides are TGTGCCAGCAGCCCCCCCTTTGGGACTAGCGGGGCCACAGATACGCAGTATTTT. Its protein is CASSPPFGTSGATDTQYF.

This clonotype was seen many times. The chain couples TRBV12-3 or TRBV12-4 to TRBJ2-1; tentative D call: TRBD2 (6 bases). Trimming removed 7 bases at V and 0 bases at J, with 22 bases between. This CDR3 is 18 amino acids long. In nucleotides, the CDR3 is TGTGCCAGCACCCACCGGGATCGGGGGTTACCCTCCTACAATGAGCAGTTCTTC. It is translated as CASTHRDRGLPSYNEQFF.

This clonotype was seen many times. V is TRBV20-1 and J is TRBJ1-2; 7 positions agree with TRBD1. V shed 6 bases and J 5 bases; nucleotides not matched to a gene: 6. The CDR3 has 12 amino acids. In germline, CDR1 is DFQATT, CDR2 SNEGSKA (reference sequence). CDR3 sequence: CSAGGTAYGYTF. The CDR3 DNA reads as TGCAGTGCCGGGGGGACAGCATATGGCTACACCTTC.

This chain uses TRBV10-3 with TRBJ2-5; 15 bases fit TRBD2. The CDR3 runs 19 residues. J gave up 5 bases and V 5 bases, and 15 bases lay outside the gene matches. Germline CDR1 reads ENHRY; CDR2 reads SYGVKD. CDR3 nucleotides: TGTGCCATCAGTAACCCGGGACTAGCGGGGGGTAATTTGGACGAGACCCAGTACTTC. It codes for CAISNPGLAGGNLDETQYF.

In its sample, this clonotype was seen many times. This chain uses TRBV9 with TRBJ2-7; TRBD1 matches at 10 bases. Germline V gene lookup returns CDR1 SGDLS and CDR2 YYNGEE. The CDR3 consists of 15 residues. With 4 bases clipped from V and 3 bases from J, the junction kept 7 bases outside the gene matches. For the CDR3, the DNA is TGTGCCAGCAGCTTACTGGACAGGGGGGTCTACGAGCAGTACTTC. It yields the protein CASSLLDRGVYEQYF.

This clonotype was observed at least ten times. The chain carries TRBV9 and TRBJ2-2; D ambiguous. This CDR3 contains 17 residues. V lost 0 bases, J lost 1 base, and 13 bases lay in between. Germline V gene data show CDR1 as SGDLS and CDR2 as YYNGEE. The CDR3 DNA reads TGTGCCAGCAGCGTAGCAAGGATAGGGTTGAACACCGGGGAGCTGTTTTTT. This gives the protein CASSVARIGLNTGELFF.

The V and J genes are TRBV12-3 or TRBV12-4 and TRBJ1-2, with D possibly matching TRBD1 (5 bases). Trimming removed 10 bases from V and 7 bases from J, with 19 bases in between. CDR3 length: 13 amino acids. The CDR3: CATFSGGSSGYTF. The CDR3 DNA reads as TGTGCCACCTTCTCTGGGGGATCGAGTGGCTACACCTTC.

This clonotype was found many times. The J gene is TRBJ1-4, the V gene TRBV6-6; tentative D call: TRBD1 (6 bases). The germline V and J ends were trimmed by 7 bases and 5 bases, with 11 bases remaining between them. Germline V gives CDR1 MNHNY, CDR2 SVGAGI (reference sequence). The CDR3 contains 13 residues. CDR3 protein: CASNMQGNEKLFF. The CDR3 nucleotides are TGTGCCAGCAATATGCAGGGGAATGAAAAACTGTTTTTT.

This clonotype came up many times. The rearrangement joins TRBV5-1 to TRBJ2-3; 8 nucleotides agree with TRBD2. Germline V gene sequence: CDR1 SGHRS, CDR2 YFSETQ. CDR3 length equals 16 residues. J was trimmed by 10 bases and V by 4 bases; bases with no gene match: 17. In DNA, the CDR3 is TGCGCCAGCAGCGGGGTAGCGGGGACTCCAACGGTGGCGCAGTATTTT. Translated, it gives CASSGVAGTPTVAQYF.

This clonotype has a count of ten or more. The chain recombines TRBV5-1 with TRBJ1-2; D is possibly TRBD1 (5 bases). The V gene lost 0 bases and the J gene lost 2 bases, with 14 bases spanning the gap. Germline CDR1 and CDR2: SGHRS and YFSETQ. The CDR3 totals 16 residues. CDR3 nucleotides: TGCGCCAGCAGCTTGGGGTCAGGGCCGAAAAACTATGGCTACACCTTC. This translates into CASSLGSGPKNYGYTF.

This clonotype occurred many times. V gene TRBV10-2 combines with J gene TRBJ2-3; D may be TRBD2 (6 bases). V dropped 3 bases and J dropped 2 bases, with 15 bases sitting between them. CDR1 is WSHSY, CDR2 SAAADI, per germline. This CDR3 has 16 residues. The CDR3 DNA is TGCGCCAGCAGTGAAGCGGTAGCGGTCCTCACAGATACGCAGTATTTT. Translation gives CASSEAVAVLTDTQYF.

There are a few counts of this clonotype. The V and J genes are TRBV5-8 and TRBJ2-2, with D uncertain. The V gene lost 7 bases and the J gene lost 5 bases, with 21 bases spanning the gap. The CDR3 has 16 amino acids. CDR1 and CDR2 from the germline V gene are SGHTS and YDEGEE. Here the CDR3 DNA reads TGTGCCAGCCCTAAAGCACGGGTCCTTGAAACCGGGGAGCTGTTTTTT. Its protein is CASPKARVLETGELFF.

In this sample, this clonotype turned up many times. The chain has TRBV10-3 and TRBJ1-6; no clear D gene. The germline V and J ends were trimmed by 4 bases and 3 bases, with 13 bases remaining between them. The CDR3 is made up of 16 amino acids. Germline loops: CDR1 ENHRY, CDR2 SYGVKD. CDR3 sequence: CAISASDRYYNSPLHF. In nucleotides, the CDR3 is TGTGCCATCAGTGCCTCGGACCGGTACTATAATTCACCCCTCCACTTT.

This clonotype was recorded many times. The rearrangement uses TRBV28 and TRBJ1-2; 7 positions agree with TRBD1. J was trimmed by 0 bases and V by 4 bases; bases with no gene match: 2. This CDR3 region has 14 residues. The germline V gene encodes CDR1 MDHEN and CDR2 SYDVKM. The CDR3 protein is CASSWQGANYGYTF. The DNA of the CDR3 is TGTGCCAGCAGTTGGCAGGGGGCTAACTATGGCTACACCTTC.

In its sample, this clonotype was seen many times. The chain recombines TRBV7-2 with TRBJ2-3; 8 nucleotides agree with TRBD2. The CDR3 extends over 14 amino acids. The germline gives CDR1 SGHTA, CDR2 FQGNSA. The ends lost 6 bases at V and 9 bases at J; junction bases unmatched: 11. CDR3 region: CASSSLGGGATQYF. The CDR3 nucleotides read TGTGCCAGCAGTTCCCTCGGGGGGGGGGCCACGCAGTATTTT.

This clonotype was seen repeatedly, ten times or more. V usage is TRBV7-2 and J usage is TRBJ2-5; TRBD2 might be the D (6 bases). V was shortened by 5 bases and J by 0 bases, with 19 bases between the two germline ends. This CDR3 is 17 amino acids long. The V gene's germline CDR1 is SGHTA and CDR2 FQGNSA. CDR3 in DNA: TGTGCCAGCAGCCCACCAGGAGGGGTCCAGGACCAAGAGACCCAGTACTTC. Encoded protein: CASSPPGGVQDQETQYF.

In its sample, this clonotype was seen many times. The rearrangement links TRBV20-1 to TRBJ2-7; no clear D. The germline V and J ends were trimmed by 5 bases and 3 bases, with 8 bases remaining between them. The germline CDR1 and CDR2 sequences are DFQATT and SNEGSKA (reference sequence). This CDR3 comprises 11 residues. CDR3 nucleotides: TGCAGTGCTGCAGTTTTCTACGAGCAGTACTTC. It encodes CSAAVFYEQYF.

This clonotype was recorded at least ten times. CDR3 residues: CASSLLGQALNTEAFF. DNA of the CDR3: TGCGCCAGCAGCTTACTAGGACAGGCGTTGAACACTGAAGCTTTCTTT. The rearrangement joins TRBV5-1 to TRBJ1-1; TRBD1 matches 7 bases. Germline V gene sequence: CDR1 SGHRS, CDR2 YFSETQ. CDR3 length: 16 residues. The ends lost 2 bases at V and 0 bases at J; junction bases unmatched: 7.